This T cell receptor (beta chain) was documented in a study of shared clonotypes between healthy human individuals. Study overall: Three plates were used per donor for CD4 naive, three for CD4 memory, two for CD8 naive and one for CD8 memory.

CD4+ cells yielded CD45RA+ naive and CD45RA-negative memory subsets. CDR3 size: 16 residues. V gave up 0 bases and J gave up 5 bases, with 16 bases separating them. Per the germline V gene, CDR1 is MNHEY and CDR2 is SMNVEV (reference sequence). Note on this clone: Antigen unknown.

Study-wide points: A generally larger estimated richness was seen in naive subsets than in memory subsets. Clonotypes shared by all four donors outscored non-shared clonotypes in generation probability.

The method was immunoSEQ multiplex PCR; TCRdb's version includes in-frame clones alone and lacks a portion of them. The sample includes about 2.4 million clones, over 85% of them seen just once. The TCR was taken from a man aged 18 to 30 in good health. Some clones in this sample may be carry-over from other donors' samples. The sample comprised naive CD4+ T cells from PBMCs. Specified subset: CD45RA+ positively selected. The rearrangement joins TRBV27 to TRBJ1-2; D remains ambiguous. CDR3 coding DNA: TGTGCCAGCAGTTTATCGATCGGCACTCGAGGGTATGGCTACACCTTC. Translated, it gives CASSLSIGTRGYGYTF.